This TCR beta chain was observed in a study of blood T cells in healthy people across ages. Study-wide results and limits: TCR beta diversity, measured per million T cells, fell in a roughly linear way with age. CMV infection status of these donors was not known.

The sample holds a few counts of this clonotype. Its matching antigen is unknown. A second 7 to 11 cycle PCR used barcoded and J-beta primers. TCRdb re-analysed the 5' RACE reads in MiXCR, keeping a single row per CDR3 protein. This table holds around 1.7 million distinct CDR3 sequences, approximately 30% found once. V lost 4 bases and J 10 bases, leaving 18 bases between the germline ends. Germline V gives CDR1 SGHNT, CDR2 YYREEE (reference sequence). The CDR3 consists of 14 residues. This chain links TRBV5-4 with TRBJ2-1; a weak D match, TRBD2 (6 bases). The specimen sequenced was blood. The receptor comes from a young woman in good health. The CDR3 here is CASSIRDSGGEQFF. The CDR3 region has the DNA TGTGCCAGCAGCATCCGGGACTCCGGCGGGGAGCAGTTCTTC. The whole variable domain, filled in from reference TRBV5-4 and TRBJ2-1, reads ETGVTQSPTHLIKTRGQQVTLRCSSQSGHNTVSWYQQALGQGPQFIFQYYREEENGRGNFPPRFSGLQFPNYSSELNVNALELDDSALYLCASSIRDSGGEQFFGPGTRLTVL.